Included here is one TCR beta chain sequence, with context. Its specificity is unknown. TCR beta cDNA was made by 5'RACE template switching with UMIs. TCRdb re-called the 5' RACE reads; every CDR3 protein appears as one record, without DNA. The sample includes 550,000 to 600,000 distinct CDR3 sequences. The CDR3 has 16 residues. CDR1 SGHRS and CDR2 YFSETQ come from the germline V gene. This record belongs to a study of T cells expressing NK-cell markers. Whole-study findings and limits: The CD3+CD56-NKG2C+ fraction of a few donors was likewise dominated by these clonotypes. Whether expanded NKG2C+ T cell clones were HCMV-specific remained unclear. In 5 or 6 donors, dominant CD3+CD56+NKG2C+ clonotypes ranked among the top 10 CD8+ clonotypes.

The sample was blood T cells: a sorted CD56 or NKG2C T cell subset, CD4+ or CD8+ T cells, or bulk PBMC T cells (not recorded which). This TCR was sampled from a man between 18 and 29 years old in good health. This chain connects TRBV5-1 to TRBJ2-3. The CDR3 spells CASSLVSTLGTDTQYF.